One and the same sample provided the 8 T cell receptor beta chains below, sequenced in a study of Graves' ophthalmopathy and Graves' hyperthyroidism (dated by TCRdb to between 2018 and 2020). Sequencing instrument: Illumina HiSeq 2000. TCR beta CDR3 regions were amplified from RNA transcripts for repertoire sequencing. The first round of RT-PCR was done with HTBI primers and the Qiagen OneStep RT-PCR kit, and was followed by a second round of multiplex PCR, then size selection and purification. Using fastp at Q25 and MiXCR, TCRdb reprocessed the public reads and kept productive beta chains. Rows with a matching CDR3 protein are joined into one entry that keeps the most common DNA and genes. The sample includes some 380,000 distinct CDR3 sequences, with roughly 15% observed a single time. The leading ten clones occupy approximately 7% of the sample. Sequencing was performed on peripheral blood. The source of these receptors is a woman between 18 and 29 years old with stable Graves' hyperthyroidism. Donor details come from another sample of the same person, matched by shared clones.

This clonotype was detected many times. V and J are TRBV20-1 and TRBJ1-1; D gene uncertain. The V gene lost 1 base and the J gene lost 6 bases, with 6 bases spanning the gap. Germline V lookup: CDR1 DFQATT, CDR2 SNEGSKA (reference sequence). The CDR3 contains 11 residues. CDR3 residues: CSARGFSEAFF. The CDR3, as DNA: TGCAGTGCTAGAGGTTTCTCTGAAGCTTTCTTT.

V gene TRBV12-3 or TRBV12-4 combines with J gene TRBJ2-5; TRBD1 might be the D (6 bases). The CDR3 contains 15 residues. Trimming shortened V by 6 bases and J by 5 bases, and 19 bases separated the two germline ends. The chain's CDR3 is CASSRSSQGLETQYF. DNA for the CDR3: TGTGCCAGCAGCCGCTCTTCCCAGGGGTTGGAGACCCAGTACTTC.

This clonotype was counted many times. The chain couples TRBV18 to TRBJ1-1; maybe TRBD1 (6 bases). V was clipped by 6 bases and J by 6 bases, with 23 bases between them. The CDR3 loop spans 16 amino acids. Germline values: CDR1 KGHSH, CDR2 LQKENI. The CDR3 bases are TGTGCCAGCTCTTCCTCCCTGACAGGCCTTTTGGCTGAAGCTTTCTTT. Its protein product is CASSSSLTGLLAEAFF. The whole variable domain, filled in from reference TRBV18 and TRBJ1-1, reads NAGVMQNPRHLVRRRGQEARLRCSPMKGHSHVYWYRQLPEEGLKFMVYLQKENIIDESGMPKERFSAEFPKEGPSILRIQQVVRGDSAAYFCASSSSLTGLLAEAFFGQGTRLTVV.

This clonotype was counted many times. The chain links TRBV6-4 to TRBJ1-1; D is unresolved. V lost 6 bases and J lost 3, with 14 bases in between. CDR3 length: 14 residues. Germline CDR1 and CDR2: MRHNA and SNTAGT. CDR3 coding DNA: TGTGCCAGCAGAGCAGGATTTCAGGACACTGAAGCTTTCTTT. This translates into CASRAGFQDTEAFF.

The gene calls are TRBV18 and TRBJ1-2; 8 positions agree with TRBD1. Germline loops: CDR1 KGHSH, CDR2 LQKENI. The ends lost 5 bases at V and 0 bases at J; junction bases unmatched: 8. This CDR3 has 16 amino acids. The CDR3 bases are TGTGCCAGCTCATTCGGACAGGGTAATGCTAACTATGGCTACACCTTC. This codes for CASSFGQGNANYGYTF.

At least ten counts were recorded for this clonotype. CDR3 bases: TGTGCCAGCAGTTTCCCCGGGGCCCAAGAGACCCAGTACTTC. Protein product: CASSFPGAQETQYF. This chain joins TRBV12-3 or TRBV12-4 and TRBJ2-5; either TRBD1 or TRBD2 may fit D (5 bases each). V was cut by 3 bases and J by 1 base, with 9 bases left in between. CDR3 length equals 14 residues.

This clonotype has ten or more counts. The CDR3: CASSSTHSGNTIYF. In DNA form, the CDR3 reads TGTGCCAGCAGCTCGACACACTCTGGAAACACCATATATTTT. The V gene is TRBV11-2, the J gene TRBJ1-3, with unresolved D. From germline, CDR1 is SGHAT and CDR2 FQNNGV. Trimming stripped 4 bases from V and 0 bases from J, with 7 bases between. The CDR3 runs to 14 residues.

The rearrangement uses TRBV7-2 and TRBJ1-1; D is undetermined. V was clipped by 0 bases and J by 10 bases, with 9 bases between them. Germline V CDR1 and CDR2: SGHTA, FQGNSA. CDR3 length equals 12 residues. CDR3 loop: CASSLAVGSAFF. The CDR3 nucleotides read TGTGCCAGCAGCTTAGCTGTGGGCTCAGCTTTCTTT.